The 9 T cell receptor beta chains presented below share a single source sample, sequenced in a study of shared clonotypes between healthy human individuals. Naive CD8 cells comprised CD45RO-negative, CCR7-positively selected cells, excluding terminally differentiated effector memory CD45RA+ cells. Produced via immunoSEQ multiplex PCR; TCRdb's table is partial and in-frame only. The sample shows some 1,900,000 clones, approximately 95% of them seen only once. The sequenced sample was naive CD8+ T cells sorted from blood. The receptors here all came from a man younger than 30 in good health.

There are a few counts of this clone. This chain's CDR3 is CASSTTGEGHEQYF. DNA for the CDR3: TGTGCCAGCAGCACAACAGGGGAAGGTCACGAGCAGTACTTC. This chain connects TRBV9 to TRBJ2-7, with 7 positions matching TRBD1. This CDR3 contains 14 residues. J gave up 5 bases and V 4 bases, and 9 bases lay outside the gene matches. The germline gives CDR1 SGDLS, CDR2 YYNGEE.

V usage is TRBV4-1 and J usage is TRBJ2-2; 8 bases are a match to TRBD2. After removal of 2 bases from V and 0 bases from J, the junction contained 5 bases not matched to a gene. In germline, CDR1 is MGHRA, CDR2 YSYEKL. The CDR3 sequence is 17 residues long. As DNA, the CDR3 is TGCGCCAGCAGCCAACTTAGCGGGAATCCGAACACCGGGGAGCTGTTTTTT. It codes for CASSQLSGNPNTGELFF.

The chain joins TRBV10-3 to TRBJ2-5, with D perhaps TRBD1 (6 bases). Germline assignment: CDR1 ENHRY and CDR2 SYGVKD. Between the trimmed V and J ends, which lost 9 bases and 1 base, there was a span of 15 bases. The CDR3 length is 14 residues. The CDR3 DNA reads TGTGCCATTAGGGACAACGAGTCCCAAGAGACCCAGTACTTC. Translation: CAIRDNESQETQYF.

The genes are TRBV11-2 and TRBJ2-3, with 11 bases that match TRBD2. Per the germline V gene, CDR1 is SGHAT and CDR2 is FQNNGV. This CDR3 region has 17 residues. J gave up 2 bases and V 1 base, and 5 bases lay outside the gene matches. The CDR3 loop reads CASSLGIAGGPTDTQYF. In nucleotides, the CDR3 is TGTGCCAGCAGCTTAGGTATAGCGGGGGGGCCCACAGATACGCAGTATTTT.

The chain couples TRBV30 to TRBJ1-1; D is possibly TRBD1 (6 bases). CDR3 size: 16 residues. The V end was cut by 3 bases, the J end by 1 base, with 18 bases between. Germline V gene data show CDR1 as GTSNPN and CDR2 as SVGIG (reference sequence). The CDR3 DNA sequence: TGTGCCTGGAGGAGGGGGTCGGGGATCCCGAACACTGAAGCTTTCTTT. Amino acids: CAWRRGSGIPNTEAFF.

The chain employs TRBV19 and TRBJ1-6, with a tentative D call TRBD1 (5 bases). The CDR3 has 17 amino acids. V dropped 6 bases and J dropped 4 bases, with 19 bases sitting between them. Germline-derived CDR1 and CDR2 are LNHDA and SQIVND (reference sequence). The CDR3 region is CASSSPGTGRYNSPLHF. The CDR3 region has the DNA TGTGCCAGTAGCTCGCCCGGGACTGGCAGATATAATTCACCCCTCCACTTT.

This clone was seen a handful of times. The sample carries other DNA sequences with the same CDR3. This sequence joins TRBV19 and TRBJ2-7, with D perhaps given as TRBD1 or TRBD2 (5 bases each). Germline-derived CDR1 and CDR2 are LNHDA and SQIVND (reference sequence). There are 14 residues in the CDR3. Trimming left V 3 bases short and J 3 bases short, with 12 bases between. The CDR3 is CASSIGTSGYEQYF. DNA for the CDR3: TGTGCCAGTAGTATCGGGACGTCGGGCTACGAGCAGTACTTC.

The genes are TRBV2 and TRBJ2-1, with no clear D. The CDR3 has 13 residues. The V gene's germline CDR1 is SNHLY and CDR2 FYNNEI. Trimming took off 3 bases at V and 9 bases at J, with 12 bases between the two ends. CDR3 bases: TGTGCCAGCAGTGAGGACCTCAGGACTGAGCAGTTCTTC. The encoded protein is CASSEDLRTEQFF.

The chain employs TRBV30 and TRBJ2-3, with D perhaps TRBD2 (5 bases). Germline CDR1 reads GTSNPN; CDR2 reads SVGIG (reference sequence). V was trimmed by 3 bases and J by 4 bases, leaving 8 bases between them. The CDR3 runs 12 residues. CDR3 nucleotide sequence: TGTGCCTGGAGCGGGGTGCCAGATACGCAGTATTTT. It specifies CAWSGVPDTQYF.